This T cell receptor (beta chain) was obtained from a study of T-cell memory formation after mild COVID-19. Study as a whole: There were largely donor-specific TCR clusters. Overall study results and limits: Day 15 to 85 contracting clones showed balanced CD4/CD8; later expanders leaned CD4+.

CDR1 is SGHRS and CDR2 is YFSETQ in the germline V gene. The CDR3 totals 15 residues. The V end lost 0 bases, the J end lost 0 bases, and 7 bases lay between the germline ends. 5'RACE primed from the constant segment yielded TCR alpha and TCR beta cDNA libraries bearing sample barcodes and UMIs. TCRdb re-called the 5' RACE reads with MiXCR, one entry per CDR3 protein. The sample carries about 4,300 distinct CDR3 sequences, 16% recorded once. In its sample, this clonotype ranks as medium-sized (0.01 to 0.1%). No antigen is known for it. The sequence was obtained from an adult who had mild COVID-19 (a few samples of this study predate the infection). Cell type and time point are not known. The chain is built from TRBV5-1 and TRBJ1-5, with D uncertain. The specimen sequenced was PBMCs or a T cell subset sorted from them (not recorded which). The CDR3 loop is CASSLAPDSNQPQHF. The CDR3 nucleotides read TGCGCCAGCAGCTTGGCACCCGATAGCAATCAGCCCCAGCATTTT.